Listed here are 19 T cell receptor beta chains from one sample, sequenced in a study of blood T cells in healthy people across ages. Primed by a sample-barcoded 5' primer and a J-beta primer mix, a second PCR proceeded for about 6 to 12 cycles. TCRdb fed the 5' RACE reads into MiXCR, producing one record per CDR3 protein. The table has roughly 1.6 million distinct CDR3 sequences, almost 35% seen once; the top ten hold 11%. Sequencing was performed on blood. These receptors all stem from a young woman in good health.

A few counts support this clonotype. The J gene is TRBJ2-7, the V gene TRBV6-2 or TRBV6-3; TRBD2 is a possible D gene (6 bases). Germline lookup yields CDR1 MNHEY and CDR2 SVGEGT. There are 16 residues in the CDR3. V lost 2 bases to trimming and J lost 3 bases, with 17 bases between them. The CDR3 sequence is CASSYRVGTSIYEQYF. Written as DNA, the CDR3 is TGTGCCAGCAGTTACCGGGTTGGGACTTCTATCTACGAGCAGTACTTC.

This chain connects TRBV7-9 to TRBJ1-1; 8 nucleotides align to TRBD1. The V segment lost 3 bases and the J segment 1 base; nucleotides outside the gene matches: 4. Germline values: CDR1 SEHNR, CDR2 FQNEAQ (reference sequence). The CDR3 totals 15 residues. CDR3 residues: CASSFSTGANTEAFF. The CDR3 nucleotides are TGTGCCAGCAGCTTCTCGACAGGGGCGAACACTGAAGCTTTCTTT.

On this clonotype: One base away lies a much larger clone, so this may be a sequencing read error. The chain employs TRBV29-1 and TRBJ2-5, with TRBD1 identical over 8 bases. V lost 6 bases and J lost 4; bases outside the gene matches: 10. The CDR3 runs to 14 residues. Germline V lookup: CDR1 SQVTM, CDR2 ANQGSEA. The CDR3 loop is CSVYPPDRGETQYF. CDR3 nucleotides: TGCAGCGTATACCCTCCTGACAGGGGAGAGACCCAGTACTTC.

This chain joins TRBV27 and TRBJ2-5; 7 bases match TRBD2. From germline, CDR1 is MNHEY and CDR2 SMNVEV (reference sequence). The CDR3 has 16 residues. V shed 5 bases and J 3 bases; nucleotides not matched to a gene: 12. Written as DNA, the CDR3 is TGTGCCAGCAGTCACCAACGACACGGGGGGAAAGAGACCCAGTACTTC. It codes for CASSHQRHGGKETQYF.

This clonotype was seen once. The rearrangement joins TRBV13 to TRBJ2-3, with unresolved D. V lost 1 base and J lost 6, with 11 bases in between. CDR1 PRHDT and CDR2 FYEKMQ come from the germline V gene (reference sequence). This CDR3 is built from 14 residues. CDR3 coding DNA: TGTGCCAGCAGCTTAGAGAGGAGTCCCGATACGCAGTATTTT. Protein product: CASSLERSPDTQYF.

The chain is built from TRBV9 and TRBJ2-3; TRBD2 agrees at 9 bases. The CDR3 covers 19 residues. The V gene's germline CDR1 is SGDLS and CDR2 YYNGEE. V gave up 0 bases and J gave up 0 bases; unmatched junction bases: 11. CDR3 residues: CASSVEPWVAGVSTDTQYF. The CDR3 region has the DNA TGTGCCAGCAGCGTAGAGCCCTGGGTAGCGGGAGTCAGCACAGATACGCAGTATTTT.

The table lists this clonotype with a few counts. The chain has TRBV6-6 and TRBJ2-7; perhaps TRBD2 as D (7 bases). V was pared by 5 bases and J by 0 bases, with 14 bases between. CDR1 and CDR2 (germline): MNHNY, SVGAGI (reference sequence). The CDR3 runs 15 residues. CDR3 sequence (DNA): TGTGCCAGCAGTGGGGGGGGGCTAGGCTCCTACGAGCAGTACTTC. Translated, it gives CASSGGGLGSYEQYF.

This chain joins TRBV5-4 and TRBJ2-3, with D maybe TRBD2 (5 bases). The CDR3 is made up of 15 amino acids. Germline V gene data show CDR1 as SGHNT and CDR2 as YYREEE (reference sequence). The ends were cut back, 1 base at V and 1 base at J, with 10 bases in the middle. The CDR3 sequence is CASSLKDGGTDTQYF. Written as DNA, the CDR3 is TGTGCCAGCAGCTTGAAGGACGGGGGCACAGATACGCAGTATTTT. Full variable domain (remainder filled in from reference TRBV5-4 and TRBJ2-3): ETGVTQSPTHLIKTRGQQVTLRCSSQSGHNTVSWYQQALGQGPQFIFQYYREEENGRGNFPPRFSGLQFPNYSSELNVNALELDDSALYLCASSLKDGGTDTQYFGPGTRLTVL.

This clonotype was observed many times. The gene calls are TRBV10-2 and TRBJ2-5; D possibly corresponds to TRBD2 (5 bases). CDR1 WSHSY and CDR2 SAAADI come from the germline V gene. This CDR3 is 13 amino acids long. Between the trimmed V and J ends, which lost 8 bases and 4 bases, there was a span of 14 bases. Here the CDR3 reads CASVETEVETQYF. CDR3 coding DNA: TGCGCCAGCGTCGAGACGGAGGTAGAGACCCAGTACTTC.

This clonotype was picked up many times. The chain recombines TRBV20-1 with TRBJ2-3; unclear D gene. Per germline, CDR1 DFQATT and CDR2 SNEGSKA (reference sequence). This CDR3 spans 13 amino acids. Trimming left V 5 bases short and J 3 bases short, with 12 bases between. The CDR3 region is CSAGITSTDTQYF. The CDR3 DNA sequence: TGCAGTGCTGGGATCACGAGTACAGATACGCAGTATTTT.

This clonotype was detected a few times. The CDR3 loop reads CASSQTNRGPDYGYTF. The CDR3 DNA reads TGTGCCAGCAGCCAGACTAACAGGGGACCTGACTATGGCTACACCTTC. The V gene is TRBV3-1, the J gene TRBJ1-2; 7 bases agree with TRBD1. In germline, CDR1 is LGHDT, CDR2 YNNKEL (reference sequence). The CDR3 covers 16 residues. The V segment lost 3 bases and the J segment 3 bases; nucleotides outside the gene matches: 10.

Concerning this clonotype itself: A read error may explain this, as a much larger clone is one base away. The chain uses TRBV12-3 or TRBV12-4 and TRBJ2-3, with 12 bases aligning to TRBD2. Germline trimming cut 5 bases from V and 4 bases from J; bases unmatched to any gene: 4. The CDR3 covers 15 residues. The CDR3 is CASSASGRAADTQYF. DNA of the CDR3: TGTGCCAGCAGTGCTAGCGGGAGGGCCGCAGATACGCAGTATTTT.

This clonotype was seen only a few times. This chain uses TRBV20-1 with TRBJ2-3, with D unresolved. This CDR3 comprises 13 residues. V gave up 3 bases and J gave up 0 bases, with 7 bases separating them. CDR1 is DFQATT, CDR2 SNEGSKA, per germline (reference sequence). CDR3 sequence (DNA): TGCAGTGCTAGGTCCTCTAGCACAGATACGCAGTATTTT. It yields the protein CSARSSSTDTQYF.

This sequence joins TRBV24-1 and TRBJ2-5, with 7 bases lining up with TRBD2. Unmatched junction bases numbered 8, after V lost 7 bases and J lost 1 base. The CDR3 contains 15 residues. CDR1 KGHDR and CDR2 SFDVKD come from the germline V gene. As DNA, the CDR3 is TGTGCCACCAGCATGGGGGGGATAATCCAAGAGACCCAGTACTTC. As protein: CATSMGGIIQETQYF.

The chain couples TRBV20-1 to TRBJ2-5; D ambiguous. The CDR3 loop spans 13 amino acids. The V gene lost 5 bases and the J gene lost 5 bases, with 15 bases spanning the gap. Germline-derived CDR1 and CDR2 are DFQATT and SNEGSKA (reference sequence). The CDR3 coding sequence is TGCAGTGCTCAGATGTCCAGGCCGGAGACCCAGTACTTC. This translates into CSAQMSRPETQYF.

The chain combines TRBV2 with TRBJ2-7, with a possible D match to TRBD2 (5 bases). Germline CDR1 SNHLY, CDR2 FYNNEI. V dropped 7 bases and J dropped 2 bases, with 9 bases sitting between them. CDR3 length: 12 amino acids. The CDR3 DNA is TGTGCCAGCATCGGGGTCCCCTACGAGCAGTACTTC. As protein: CASIGVPYEQYF.

The sample holds one count of this clonotype. This rearrangement joins TRBV6-5 to TRBJ2-3, with D perhaps matching TRBD2 (7 bases). Germline assignment: CDR1 MNHEY and CDR2 SVGAGI. V dropped 6 bases and J dropped 2 bases, with 24 bases sitting between them. CDR3 length: 18 residues. DNA of the CDR3: TGTGCCAGCAGCTACAGGGTTCTGGGGGGGGGCCCCACAGATACGCAGTATTTT. This gives the protein CASSYRVLGGGPTDTQYF.

The chain has TRBV5-1 and TRBJ2-1; D assignment may be TRBD1 or TRBD2 (5 bases each). Per the germline V gene, CDR1 is SGHRS and CDR2 is YFSETQ. V shed 1 base and J shed 7 bases, with 12 bases lying between them. The CDR3 runs 14 residues. The CDR3, as DNA: TGCGCCAGCAGCTTGAGAGGGGCAGAAAATGAGCAGTTCTTC. Its protein product is CASSLRGAENEQFF. Full variable domain (rest looked up from reference TRBV5-1 and TRBJ2-1): KAGVTQTPRYLIKTRGQQVTLSCSPISGHRSVSWYQQTPGQGLQFLFEYFSETQRNKGNFPGRFSGRQFSNSRSEMNVSTLELGDSALYLCASSLRGAENEQFFGPGTRLTVL.

This clonotype occurred a few times. The chain joins TRBV24-1 to TRBJ2-5; the D call may be TRBD1 or TRBD2 (5 bases each). The germline gives CDR1 KGHDR, CDR2 SFDVKD. Trimming left V 4 bases short and J 1 base short, with 12 bases between. This CDR3 comprises 15 residues. This chain's CDR3 is CATSDRGRFQETQYF. In DNA, the CDR3 is TGTGCCACCAGTGACCGGGGACGGTTCCAAGAGACCCAGTACTTC.